A selection of T cell receptor beta chains follows, all from one sample in a study of T cells in Graves' hyperthyroidism and ophthalmopathy. TCRdb reprocessed the multiplex PCR reads with MiXCR, giving one entry per CDR3 protein. The sample shows hundreds of thousands of distinct CDR3 sequences, about 45% of them seen only once. Material: peripheral blood or thyroid tissue (not recorded which). These receptors all come from an adult man with Graves' disease, either hyperthyroidism or ophthalmopathy (not recorded which). Each CDR3 is given with its conserved first and last residue. D genes are given only for firm matches. Rows give clone size only sometimes, using once, few, many, or a class for an expanded clone.

V: TRBV20-1; J: TRBJ1-5; D: TRBD1; size: .; CDR3: CSARPGQYQPQHF; DNA: TGCAGTGCTAGACCGGGACAGTATCAGCCCCAGCATTTT
V: TRBV7-9; J: TRBJ2-7; D: .; size: .; CDR3: CASSLGGVSNEQYF; DNA: TGTGCCAGCAGCTTAGGGGGAGTCTCCAACGAGCAGTACTTC
V: TRBV7-9; J: TRBJ2-7; D: .; size: .; CDR3: CASSLEFDQYF; DNA: TGTGCCAGCAGCTTGGAGTTCGATCAGTACTTC
V: TRBV7-9; J: TRBJ2-7; D: TRBD2; size: .; CDR3: CASSLASSGIYEQYF; DNA: TGCGCCAGCAGCTTGGCCTCTAGCGGGATTTACGAGCAGTACTTC
V: TRBV27; J: TRBJ1-2; D: .; size: .; CDR3: CASAGILGYGYTF; DNA: TGTGCCAGCGCGGGAATCTTAGGCTATGGCTACACCTTC
V: TRBV10-3; J: TRBJ1-5; D: .; size: .; CDR3: CAIRDGYQPQHF; DNA: TGTGCCATCAGAGACGGATATCAGCCCCAGCATTTT
V: TRBV20-1; J: TRBJ1-4; D: .; size: few; CDR3: CSAGKGVPNEKLFF; DNA: TGCAGTGCTGGCAAGGGGGTCCCTAATGAAAAACTGTTTTTT
V: TRBV6-5; J: TRBJ2-2; D: .; size: .; CDR3: CASKSNGELFF; DNA: TGTGCCAGCAAGTCAAACGGGGAGCTGTTTTTT
V: TRBV6-6; J: TRBJ1-4; D: .; size: many; CDR3: CASSYSSPGTLGEKLFF; DNA: TGTGCCAGCAGTTACTCGTCTCCAGGGACGTTAGGCGAAAAACTGTTTTTT
V: TRBV20-1; J: TRBJ1-5; D: .; size: many; CDR3: CSARGGGGNQPQHF; DNA: TGCAGTGCTAGGGGGGGGGGCGGGAATCAGCCCCAGCATTTT
V: TRBV20-1; J: TRBJ1-2; D: .; size: .; CDR3: CSAEIGWGNYGYTF; DNA: TGCAGTGCCGAGATAGGATGGGGTAACTATGGCTACACCTTC
V: TRBV10-3; J: TRBJ1-1; D: .; size: many; CDR3: CAISEKVQGVLYTEAFF; DNA: TGTGCCATCAGTGAGAAGGTACAAGGGGTTTTGTACACTGAAGCTTTCTTT
V: TRBV7-2; J: TRBJ2-7; D: .; size: .; CDR3: CASSLSWGFYEQYF; DNA: TGTGCCAGCAGCTTAAGTTGGGGATTCTACGAGCAGTACTTC
V: TRBV6-1; J: TRBJ1-5; D: .; size: once; CDR3: CASRRDQPRHF; DNA: TGTGCCAGCAGGAGAGATCAGCCCCGGCATTTT
V: TRBV29-1; J: TRBJ1-5; D: .; size: few; CDR3: CRSGASNQPQHF; DNA: TGCAGGTCGGGGGCTAGCAATCAGCCCCAGCATTTT
V: TRBV7-2; J: TRBJ2-5; D: .; size: .; CDR3: CASRRGTETQYF; DNA: TGTGCCAGCAGGAGGGGTACGGAGACCCAGTACTTC
V: TRBV28; J: TRBJ1-2; D: .; size: .; CDR3: CASSSIGRHYGYTF; DNA: TGTGCCAGCAGTTCGATCGGACGGCACTATGGCTACACCTTC
V: TRBV2; J: TRBJ1-6; D: .; size: .; CDR3: CASSEYQTENSPLHF; DNA: TGTGCCAGCAGTGAATACCAGACGGAAAATTCACCCCTCCACTTT
V: TRBV2; J: TRBJ1-6; D: .; size: many; CDR3: CASSEQGSNSPLHF; DNA: TGTGCCAGCAGTGAGCAGGGGTCGAATTCACCCCTCCACTTT
V: TRBV7-9; J: TRBJ1-1; D: TRBD1; size: few; CDR3: CASSPGQGLSTEAFF; DNA: TGTGCCAGCAGCCCGGGACAGGGTTTGAGCACTGAAGCTTTCTTT
V: TRBV19; J: TRBJ1-4; D: .; size: .; CDR3: CASKQSPRSGEKLFF; DNA: TGTGCCAGCAAACAAAGCCCGAGGAGCGGCGAAAAACTGTTTTTT
V: TRBV12-3/TRBV12-4; J: TRBJ1-2; D: TRBD1; size: .; CDR3: CASSLRGRFYGYTF; DNA: TGTGCCAGCAGTTTGAGGGGGCGCTTCTATGGCTACACCTTC
V: TRBV2; J: TRBJ1-1; D: .; size: many; CDR3: CASRIGPWSEAFF; DNA: TGTGCCAGCAGGATAGGTCCCTGGTCTGAAGCTTTCTTT
V: TRBV7-3; J: TRBJ2-2; D: .; size: .; CDR3: CASSHRQRTGELFF; DNA: TGTGCCAGCAGCCACAGACAACGCACCGGGGAGCTGTTTTTT
V: TRBV7-8; J: TRBJ2-7; D: TRBD1; size: few; CDR3: CASADGGQGWGEQYF; DNA: TGTGCCAGCGCTGACGGGGGACAGGGTTGGGGCGAGCAGTACTTC
V: TRBV20-1; J: TRBJ2-7; D: .; size: many; CDR3: CSASQGLGYEQYF; DNA: TGCAGTGCTAGTCAGGGTCTAGGCTACGAGCAGTACTTC
V: TRBV7-9; J: TRBJ1-1; D: .; size: .; CDR3: CASSSTSDTTPDTEAFF; DNA: TGTGCCAGCAGTTCTACATCCGACACAACCCCAGACACTGAAGCTTTCTTT
V: TRBV10-3; J: TRBJ1-5; D: .; size: .; CDR3: CAISRTEESNQPQHF; DNA: TGTGCCATCAGTCGGACAGAGGAGAGCAATCAGCCCCAGCATTTT
V: TRBV7-7; J: TRBJ2-7; D: .; size: many; CDR3: CASSPTGTSYEQYF; DNA: TGTGCTAGCAGCCCGACAGGTACCTCCTACGAGCAGTACTTC
V: TRBV12-3/TRBV12-4; J: TRBJ2-5; D: TRBD2; size: many; CDR3: CASSQRGEQETQYF; DNA: TGTGCCAGCAGTCAACGGGGGGAACAAGAGACCCAGTACTTC
V: TRBV20-1; J: TRBJ1-6; D: .; size: .; CDR3: CSARDRRFPNSPLHF; DNA: TGCAGTGCTAGAGATAGAAGGTTTCCTAATTCACCCCTCCACTTT
V: TRBV9; J: TRBJ1-5; D: .; size: few; CDR3: CASSKRGGIQPQHF; DNA: TGTGCCAGCAGCAAGAGAGGAGGGATTCAGCCCCAGCATTTT
V: TRBV11-2; J: TRBJ2-6; D: TRBD2; size: .; CDR3: CASSLAWGGSGANALTF; DNA: TGTGCCAGCAGCTTGGCCTGGGGGGGGTCTGGGGCCAACGCCCTGACTTTC
V: TRBV12-3/TRBV12-4; J: TRBJ1-5; D: .; size: many; CDR3: CASSFRANQPQHF; DNA: TGTGCCAGCAGTTTCCGGGCAAATCAGCCCCAGCATTTT
V: TRBV25-1; J: TRBJ2-7; D: TRBD1; size: once; CDR3: CASSFRDRGDVDEQYF; DNA: TGTGCCAGCAGCTTCCGGGACAGGGGGGACGTGGACGAGCAGTACTTC
V: TRBV10-3; J: TRBJ2-5; D: .; size: .; CDR3: CAISPRPGGARETQYF; DNA: TGTGCCATCAGCCCTCGTCCAGGCGGGGCACGAGAGACCCAGTACTTC
V: TRBV12-3/TRBV12-4; J: TRBJ2-7; D: .; size: many; CDR3: CASRGGRGQQYF; DNA: TGTGCCAGCAGGGGCGGTCGAGGTCAGCAGTACTTC
V: TRBV20-1; J: TRBJ2-7; D: TRBD1; size: .; CDR3: CSAFRTGDPYEQYF; DNA: TGCAGTGCTTTTCGGACAGGGGATCCCTACGAGCAGTACTTC
V: TRBV9; J: TRBJ1-1; D: .; size: few; CDR3: CASSVGAANTEAFF; DNA: TGTGCCAGCAGCGTAGGCGCAGCGAACACTGAAGCTTTCTTT
V: TRBV14; J: TRBJ2-5; D: .; size: many; CDR3: CASSQVHSQETQYF; DNA: TGTGCCAGCAGCCAAGTTCACAGCCAAGAGACCCAGTACTTC
V: TRBV7-9; J: TRBJ1-2; D: TRBD1; size: few; CDR3: CASTQGALGYTF; DNA: TGTGCCAGCACCCAGGGGGCGTTGGGCTACACCTTC
V: TRBV4-1; J: TRBJ1-5; D: .; size: .; CDR3: CASSLSVTDQPQHF; DNA: TGCGCCAGCAGCCTATCCGTGACAGATCAGCCCCAGCATTTT
V: TRBV12-5; J: TRBJ2-3; D: .; size: .; CDR3: CASGKNSDTQYF; DNA: TGTGCTAGTGGCAAAAACTCGGATACGCAGTATTTT
V: TRBV4-1; J: TRBJ1-2; D: TRBD1; size: few; CDR3: CASSQTGGSYYGYTF; DNA: TGCGCCAGCAGCCAAACAGGGGGATCTTACTATGGCTACACCTTC
V: TRBV7-9; J: TRBJ2-7; D: .; size: few; CDR3: CASSELITYEQYF; DNA: TGTGCCAGCAGTGAACTAATAACCTACGAGCAGTACTTC
V: TRBV7-3; J: TRBJ1-2; D: .; size: few; CDR3: CASRNGANYGYTF; DNA: TGTGCCAGTAGGAATGGGGCTAACTATGGCTACACCTTC
V: TRBV10-3; J: TRBJ1-6; D: .; size: .; CDR3: CAIKPWTDNSPLHF; DNA: TGTGCCATCAAACCCTGGACAGACAATTCACCCCTCCACTTT
V: TRBV25-1; J: TRBJ2-5; D: TRBD1; size: .; CDR3: CASSEYTGTVQETQYF; DNA: TGTGCCAGCAGTGAATATACAGGGACAGTCCAAGAGACCCAGTACTTC
V: TRBV25-1; J: TRBJ1-4; D: TRBD1; size: many; CDR3: CASSGQGPLDEKLFF; DNA: TGTGCCAGCAGTGGACAGGGACCGCTTGATGAAAAACTGTTTTTT
V: TRBV10-3; J: TRBJ1-5; D: .; size: .; CDR3: CAISVNSGLAGLQHF; DNA: TGTGCCATCAGTGTCAACTCGGGACTAGCGGGTCTACAGCATTTT
V: TRBV10-3; J: TRBJ1-1; D: .; size: .; CDR3: CAWSPTAEAFF; DNA: TGTGCCTGGAGTCCCACAGCTGAAGCTTTCTTT
V: TRBV5-6; J: TRBJ2-7; D: .; size: many; CDR3: CASSGASRRSYEQYF; DNA: TGTGCCAGCAGCGGAGCCTCCAGACGTTCCTACGAGCAGTACTTC
V: TRBV10-3; J: TRBJ1-2; D: TRBD1; size: many; CDR3: CAISEFDRGDGYTF; DNA: TGTGCCATCAGTGAGTTCGACAGGGGGGATGGCTACACCTTC
V: TRBV7-9; J: TRBJ2-5; D: .; size: .; CDR3: CASSLFADRRPFF; DNA: TGTGCCAGCAGCTTATTCGCGGATCGGCGACCATTCTTC